This TCR beta chain appears in the sequencing data of a study of regulatory T cells in long-lasting Graves disease (dated by TCRdb to 2020 to 2022). Context from the whole study: Persistent Graves' disease was defined as antithyroid drug treatment for over 5 years with persistently positive TSH receptor autoantibodies. Persistent Graves' disease patients were compared with newly diagnosed Graves' disease patients by peripheral blood TCR sequencing and RNA sequencing. Antithyroid drugs had been taken for approximately 10 years on average by persistent Graves' disease patients in the clinical cohort. A total of roughly 35 samples underwent TCR sequencing, from about 13 patients with persistent Graves' disease and 20 or so patients with newly diagnosed Graves' disease. The study was conducted in China and was registered as a clinical trial. What the study reported, not specific to this receptor: Persistent Graves' disease patients showed lower TCR Shannon entropy and fewer highly expanded clones than newly diagnosed patients, suggesting clonal expansion. Sequencing and analysis were restricted to the TCR beta chain. Peripheral blood alone was examined, since thyroid tissue, which constituted the primary lesion, could not be accessed. TRBV28, TRBJ1-2 and TRBJ2-5 were preferentially used in persistent disease, while TRBV20-1 and TRBJ2-1 were favored in newly diagnosed disease. The authors noted that the small sample size was a limitation that may lower accuracy. Patients with persistent disease shared more public clonotypes (about 2,700) than newly diagnosed patients did (more than 900).

The germline V gene supplies CDR1 MDHEN and CDR2 SYDVKM. V drops 6 bases and J drops 1 base, leaving 15 bases in between. Including cysteine and phenylalanine, the CDR3 has 16 amino acids. CDR3 DNA only is kept here, 48 bases in frame from base 1. This clonotype was seen more than once but under ten times. Its antigen is currently not known. Base qualities are missing; no much larger clone stands one base away. What the time point label conveys for this sample: persistent/refractory GD, antithyroid drugs over 5 years with positive TRAb. For both TCR sequencing and RNA sequencing, RNA was extracted from PBMCs in TRIzol. The diagnosis of Graves' disease was made according to American Thyroid Association guidelines. Recruitment of patients was carried out at an endocrinology department in Xi'an, China. Each patient gave about 10 milliliters of peripheral blood, collected in an EDTA anticoagulant tube. Ficoll Paque Plus density gradient separation was used to isolate PBMCs, and no additional T cell sorting was done. RNA quality was checked with an Agilent 2100 Bioanalyzer and agarose gel, and concentration with a NanoDrop 2000.

Receptor libraries were prepared by multiplex PCR. This sample was sequenced with an Illumina HiSeq 4000. To build TCR beta libraries, CDR3 regions were amplified by Arm-PCR using iRepertoire HTBI primers. Gel purification was performed on PCR products prior to sequencing. The published analysis was carried out like this. Gene usage analysis of CDR3 amino acid clonotypes relied on the approximately 62 TRBV and around 13 TRBJ segments identified across samples. Filtered high-quality paired reads were merged into contigs using COPE and FqMerger. BLAST was used to align contigs to IMGT TRBV, TRBD and TRBJ reference genes, and CDR3 was defined according to IMGT. Clonotypes above 0.1% frequency were classified as highly expanded clones. Shannon entropy served as the measure of repertoire diversity, while the Gini coefficient captured V-J evenness. Public clonotypes were defined as clonotypes shared by more than one individual. Using fastp trimming at Q25 and MiXCR clonotype assembly, TCRdb reanalyzed the public sequencing data and kept in-frame beta chains. Rows with one shared CDR3 protein collapse into an entry with the most common genes and DNA. The V and J calls and clone size are TCRdb's, not the authors'. In all, the sample holds some 470,000 distinct CDR3 sequences, and roughly a fifth of those were seen once. About 7% of the sample is taken by the ten largest.

Sequencing was performed on peripheral blood mononuclear cells (PBMCs), taken when the disease was refractory, from a patient treated with antithyroid drugs. The rearranged segments are TRBV28 and TRBJ2-2; the D gene cannot be named for sure. This receptor was taken from a female donor with Graves disease. The CDR3: CASSTPISLNTGELFF. The DNA is TGTGCCAGCAGCACCCCCATCAGCTTGAACACCGGGGAGCTGTTTTTT. The CDR3 plus the reference TRBV28 and TRBJ2-2 genes for the other parts give the full variable domain: DVKVTQSSRYLVKRTGEKVFLECVQDMDHENMFWYRQDPGLGLRLIYFSYDVKMKEKGDIPEGYSVSREKKERFSLILESASTNQTSMYLCASSTPISLNTGELFFGEGSRLTVL.